A single sample is the source of the 19 T cell receptor beta chains below, sequenced in a study of blood T cell repertoires in COVID-19. Assay used: immunoSEQ multiplex PCR; TCRdb lists only in-frame clones, some missing. In the table there are 150,000 or so clones, 87% of which are singletons. The specimen sequenced was PBMCs or T cells enriched from blood (not recorded which). The source of these receptors is a woman aged 40 to 55 who had been exposed to COVID-19.

The rearrangement joins TRBV29-1 to TRBJ2-7; 10 nucleotides match TRBD2. The germline gives CDR1 SQVTM, CDR2 ANQGSEA. CDR3 length: 13 residues. V trimming: 5 bases; J trimming: 6 bases; junction bases outside the gene matches: 7. The CDR3 sequence is CSVSGRGLSEQYF. DNA of the CDR3: TGCAGCGTTAGCGGGAGGGGGTTGAGCGAGCAGTACTTC.

The chain employs TRBV2 and TRBJ2-5; perhaps TRBD1 as D (5 bases). Germline CDR1 reads SNHLY; CDR2 reads FYNNEI. The CDR3 sequence is 13 residues long. The V gene lost 2 bases and the J gene lost 5 bases, with 9 bases spanning the gap. CDR3 bases: TGTGCCAGCAGTGAACAGGGTGTTGAGACCCAGTACTTC. It yields the protein CASSEQGVETQYF.

This clone was counted once. The V and J genes are TRBV28 and TRBJ2-7; TRBD1 aligns across 7 bases. From germline, CDR1 is MDHEN and CDR2 SYDVKM. V lost 6 bases to trimming and J lost 2 bases; unmatched junction nucleotides: 7. The CDR3 extends over 14 amino acids. The CDR3 region has the DNA TGTGCCAGCAGCCTTACCGGGACAGCCTACGAGCAGTACTTC. This translates into CASSLTGTAYEQYF.

The J gene is TRBJ1-1, the V gene TRBV12-3 or TRBV12-4; D perhaps matches TRBD1 (5 bases). There are 13 residues in the CDR3. Trimming took off 11 bases at V and 0 bases at J, with 13 bases between the two ends. The CDR3 loop reads CAVGPDMNTEAFF. CDR3 in DNA: TGTGCCGTCGGGCCGGACATGAACACTGAAGCTTTCTTT.

The genes are TRBV7-2 and TRBJ2-3; 7 nucleotides align to TRBD2. Trimming removed 5 bases from V and 4 bases from J; junction bases left unmatched: 6. From germline, CDR1 is SGHTA and CDR2 FQGNSA. The CDR3 totals 14 residues. The CDR3 nucleotides read TGTGCCAGCAGCCAGACTAGCATCCCAGATACGCAGTATTTT. It specifies CASSQTSIPDTQYF.

The V call is TRBV28, the J call TRBJ1-2; a weak D match, TRBD1 (6 bases). The V gene lost 5 bases and the J gene lost 7 bases, with 14 bases spanning the gap. This CDR3 contains 13 residues. Germline assignment: CDR1 MDHEN and CDR2 SYDVKM. In DNA form, the CDR3 reads TGTGCCAGCAGTCCGGGGGGCTCGGGTGGCTACACCTTC. It is translated as CASSPGGSGGYTF.

The rearrangement links TRBV3-1 (or the pseudogene TRBV3-2) to TRBJ2-1; the D is unclear. The CDR3 spans 15 residues. CDR1 is LGHDT, CDR2 YNNKEL, per germline (reference sequence). V lost 1 base and J lost 8, with 15 bases in between. The CDR3 is CASSQAVTVGDEQFF. The DNA of the CDR3 is TGTGCCAGCAGCCAAGCAGTCACGGTGGGCGATGAGCAGTTCTTC.

On this clone itself: Additional DNA sequences in this sample encode the identical CDR3. The chain has TRBV3-1 (or the pseudogene TRBV3-2) and TRBJ2-5, with D tentatively TRBD1 (7 bases). This CDR3 has 15 residues. Deletions cut 1 base from V and 2 bases from J, with 11 bases between. Looked up from germline, CDR1 is LGHDT and CDR2 is YNNKEL (reference sequence). CDR3 region: CASSQGQGGQETQYF. The CDR3, as DNA: TGTGCCAGCAGCCAAGGGCAGGGGGGACAAGAGACCCAGTACTTC.

In DNA, the CDR3 is TGTGCCAGCAGTCCCGGGGGGGCGACAGATACGCAGTATTTT. This sequence encodes CASSPGGATDTQYF. V gene TRBV6-2 or TRBV6-3 combines with J gene TRBJ2-3, with 8 bases lining up with TRBD2. The germline V gene encodes CDR1 MNHEY and CDR2 SVGEGT. This CDR3 contains 14 residues. V lost 5 bases and J lost 3; bases outside the gene matches: 4.

The V gene is TRBV19, the J gene TRBJ1-1, with D possibly being TRBD1 (5 bases). V was trimmed by 3 bases and J by 6 bases, leaving 11 bases between them. Germline V lookup: CDR1 LNHDA, CDR2 SQIVND (reference sequence). This CDR3 has 13 residues. The CDR3, as DNA: TGTGCCAGTAGTATCACGCGGGGCCCTGAAGCTTTCTTT. Amino acid sequence: CASSITRGPEAFF.

The chain joins TRBV28 to TRBJ1-5; 8 nucleotides match TRBD1. The V and J ends lost 6 bases and 4 bases, in that order; junction bases with no gene match: 5. This CDR3 has 14 residues. CDR1 and CDR2 (germline): MDHEN, SYDVKM. The chain's CDR3 is CASSLDRDNQPQHF. Here the CDR3 DNA reads TGTGCCAGCAGCCTGGACAGGGATAATCAGCCCCAGCATTTT.

As for this clone: In the same sample, other DNA sequences code for this CDR3. The chain recombines TRBV11-2 with TRBJ2-2; D is perhaps TRBD1 (6 bases). V lost 5 bases and J 2 bases, leaving 9 bases between the germline ends. The CDR3 is 14 amino acids. The germline V gene has CDR1 SGHAT and CDR2 FQNNGV. CDR3 sequence reads: CASSLDRNTGELFF. CDR3 coding DNA: TGTGCCAGCAGCCTGGACAGAAACACCGGGGAGCTGTTTTTT. Drawing the rest from reference TRBV11-2 and TRBJ2-2, the complete variable domain is EAGVAQSPRYKIIEKRQSVAFWCNPISGHATLYWYQQILGQGPKLLIQFQNNGVVDDSQLPKDRFSAERLKGVDSTLKIQPAKLEDSAVYLCASSLDRNTGELFFGEGSRLTVL.

The chain combines TRBV28 with TRBJ1-5, with D possibly matching TRBD1 (5 bases). CDR1 and CDR2 from the germline V gene are MDHEN and SYDVKM. Trimming took off 9 bases at V and 5 bases at J, with 11 bases between the two ends. CDR3 size: 12 residues. The CDR3 nucleotides are TGTGCCAGTCGACAGACCGATCAGCCCCAGCATTTT. It is translated as CASRQTDQPQHF.

The chain couples TRBV25-1 to TRBJ1-3; D unclear. V dropped 3 bases and J dropped 0 bases, with 9 bases sitting between them. Per germline, CDR1 MGHDK and CDR2 SYGVNS. The CDR3 runs 15 residues. CDR3 in amino acids: CASSDGSGSGNTIYF. CDR3 DNA: TGTGCCAGCAGTGACGGGTCGGGCTCTGGAAACACCATATATTTT.

DNA of the CDR3: TGTGCCAGCAGCTTGGTGACTAGCGGTGTTGGCGGGGAGCTGTTTTTT. It codes for CASSLVTSGVGGELFF. The chain has TRBV5-4 and TRBJ2-2, with TRBD2 matching over 9 bases. V dropped 0 bases and J dropped 7; count of bases not matched to a gene: 7. The CDR3 runs 16 residues. The germline V gene encodes CDR1 SGHNT and CDR2 YYREEE (reference sequence).

The chain uses TRBV28 and TRBJ2-1; the D gene is possibly TRBD1 (6 bases). There are 13 residues in the CDR3. Germline V gives CDR1 MDHEN, CDR2 SYDVKM. Trimming removed 6 bases from V and 7 bases from J, with 13 bases in between. The CDR3: CASRQPTGNEQFF. CDR3 bases: TGTGCCAGCAGACAACCGACAGGAAATGAGCAGTTCTTC.

The chain uses TRBV27 and TRBJ2-2; 8 bases are a match to TRBD1. The CDR3 is 15 amino acids. Germline CDR1 reads MNHEY; CDR2 reads SMNVEV (reference sequence). J was trimmed by 6 bases and V by 5 bases; bases with no gene match: 8. Here the CDR3 reads CASSLRTGLPGELFF. CDR3 nucleotide sequence: TGTGCCAGCAGTCTAAGGACAGGGCTTCCCGGGGAGCTGTTTTTT.

This clone has only a few counts. The gene calls are TRBV5-1 and TRBJ2-5; D call uncertain. CDR1 SGHRS and CDR2 YFSETQ come from the germline V gene. This CDR3 region has 12 residues. The V end was cut by 2 bases, the J end by 2 bases, with 4 bases between. CDR3 region: CASSFTQETQYF. CDR3 bases: TGCGCCAGCAGCTTTACACAAGAGACCCAGTACTTC.

The CDR3 reads CASSVRAGDQETQYF. CDR3 in DNA: TGTGCCAGCAGTGTGCGAGCGGGGGACCAAGAGACCCAGTACTTC. The chain carries TRBV6-4 and TRBJ2-5; 8 bases agree with TRBD2. Trimming took 4 bases from V and 0 from J; bases not matched to a gene: 4. The V gene's germline CDR1 is MRHNA and CDR2 SNTAGT. CDR3 length: 15 amino acids.